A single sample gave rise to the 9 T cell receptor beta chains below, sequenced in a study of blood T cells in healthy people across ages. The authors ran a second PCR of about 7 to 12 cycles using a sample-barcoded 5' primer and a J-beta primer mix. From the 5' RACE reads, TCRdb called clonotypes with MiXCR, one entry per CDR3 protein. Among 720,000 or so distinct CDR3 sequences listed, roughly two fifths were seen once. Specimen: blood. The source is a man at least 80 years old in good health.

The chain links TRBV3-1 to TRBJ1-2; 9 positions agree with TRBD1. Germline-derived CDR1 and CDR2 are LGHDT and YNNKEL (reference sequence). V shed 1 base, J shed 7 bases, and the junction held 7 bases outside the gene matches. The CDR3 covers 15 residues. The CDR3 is CASSQGQGVSSGYTF. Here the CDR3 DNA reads TGTGCCAGCAGCCAAGGACAGGGGGTTAGCTCTGGCTACACCTTC. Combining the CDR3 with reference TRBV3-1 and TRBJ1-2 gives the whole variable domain DTAVSQTPKYLVTQMGNDKSIKCEQNLGHDTMYWYKQDSKKFLKIMFSYNNKELIINETVPNRFSPKSPDKAHLNLHINSLELGDSAVYFCASSQGQGVSSGYTFGSGTRLTVV.

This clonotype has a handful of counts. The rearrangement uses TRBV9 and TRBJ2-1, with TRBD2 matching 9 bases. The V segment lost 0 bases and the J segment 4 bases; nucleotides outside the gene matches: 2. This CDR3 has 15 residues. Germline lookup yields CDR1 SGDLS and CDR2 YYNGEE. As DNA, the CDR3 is TGTGCCAGCAGCGTAGAGCTAGCGGGGTACAATGAGCAGTTCTTC. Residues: CASSVELAGYNEQFF. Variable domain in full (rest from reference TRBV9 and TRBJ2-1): DSGVTQTPKHLITATGQRVTLRCSPRSGDLSVYWYQQSLDQGLQFLIQYYNGEERAKGNILERFSAQQFPDLHSELNLSSLELGDSALYFCASSVELAGYNEQFFGPGTRLTVL.

The CDR3 DNA follows: TGTGCCAGCAGCCAGACAACAGGGGGAGCTTACAATGAGCAGTTCTTC. Amino acids: CASSQTTGGAYNEQFF. This chain uses TRBV14 with TRBJ2-1; 8 bases map to TRBD1. Trimming cost V 3 bases and J 4 bases; bases outside gene matches: 8. The CDR3 sequence is 16 residues long. Germline CDR1 and CDR2: SGHDN and FVKESK.

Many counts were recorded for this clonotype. The CDR3 sequence is CSVEDPKARETQYF. The CDR3 bases are TGCAGCGTTGAAGACCCGAAGGCCCGAGAGACCCAGTACTTC. V and J are TRBV29-1 and TRBJ2-5; D unclear. The germline gives CDR1 SQVTM, CDR2 ANQGSEA. Trimming pared 0 bases from V and 4 bases from J, leaving 12 bases between. CDR3 length equals 14 residues.

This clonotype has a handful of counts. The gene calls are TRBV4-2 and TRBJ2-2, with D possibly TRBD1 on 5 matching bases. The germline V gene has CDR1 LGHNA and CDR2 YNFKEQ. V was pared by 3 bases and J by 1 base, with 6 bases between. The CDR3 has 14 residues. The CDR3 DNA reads TGTGCCAGCAGCCATACAGGGAACACCGGGGAGCTGTTTTTT. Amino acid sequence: CASSHTGNTGELFF.

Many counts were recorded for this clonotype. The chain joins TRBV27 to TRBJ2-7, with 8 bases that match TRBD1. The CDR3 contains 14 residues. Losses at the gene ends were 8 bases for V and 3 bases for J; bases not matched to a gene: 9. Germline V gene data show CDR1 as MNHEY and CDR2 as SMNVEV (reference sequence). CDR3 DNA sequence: TGTGCCAGCTGTCCAAACAGGGGGAACTACGAGCAGTACTTC. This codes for CASCPNRGNYEQYF.

The CDR3 DNA reads TGCGCCAGCAGCTTGGCGAGAGCTCCAGAGCGGGCCTACGAGCAGTACTTC. It is translated as CASSLARAPERAYEQYF. J is TRBJ2-7 and V is TRBV5-1; TRBD2 is a possible D gene (6 bases). V lost 0 bases and J 2 bases, leaving 18 bases between the germline ends. Germline-derived CDR1 and CDR2 are SGHRS and YFSETQ. This CDR3 comprises 17 residues. The entire variable domain, with the rest obtained from reference TRBV5-1 and TRBJ2-7, is as follows: KAGVTQTPRYLIKTRGQQVTLSCSPISGHRSVSWYQQTPGQGLQFLFEYFSETQRNKGNFPGRFSGRQFSNSRSEMNVSTLELGDSALYLCASSLARAPERAYEQYFGPGTRLTVT.

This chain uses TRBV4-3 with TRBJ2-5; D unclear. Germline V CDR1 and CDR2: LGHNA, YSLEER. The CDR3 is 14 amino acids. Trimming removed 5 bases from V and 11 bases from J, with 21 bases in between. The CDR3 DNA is TGCGCCAGCAGCTCGCTAGACTCAGACAATGAGCAGTACTTC. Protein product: CASSSLDSDNEQYF.

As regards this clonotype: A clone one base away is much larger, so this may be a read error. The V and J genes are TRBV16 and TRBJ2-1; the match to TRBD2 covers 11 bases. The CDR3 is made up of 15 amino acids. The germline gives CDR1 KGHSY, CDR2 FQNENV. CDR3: CVSSPLAGGLNEQFF. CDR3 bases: TGTGTCAGCAGCCCTTTAGCGGGGGGGCTCAATGAGCAGTTCTTC.